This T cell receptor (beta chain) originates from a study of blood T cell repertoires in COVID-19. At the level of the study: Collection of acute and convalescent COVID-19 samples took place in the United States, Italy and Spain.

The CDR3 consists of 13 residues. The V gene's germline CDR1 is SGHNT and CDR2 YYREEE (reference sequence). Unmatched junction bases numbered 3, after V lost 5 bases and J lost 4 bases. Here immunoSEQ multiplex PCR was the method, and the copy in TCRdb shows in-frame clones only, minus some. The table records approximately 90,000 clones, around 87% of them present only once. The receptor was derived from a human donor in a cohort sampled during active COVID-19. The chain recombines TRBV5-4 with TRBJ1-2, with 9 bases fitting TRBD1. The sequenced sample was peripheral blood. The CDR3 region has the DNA TGTGCCAGCAGGGGGGGACAGGGCTATGGCTACACCTTC. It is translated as CASRGGQGYGYTF.